These 32 T cell receptor beta chains were all obtained from the same sample, sequenced in a study of beta chain features in type 1 diabetes (dated by TCRdb to 2016 to 2019). Libraries were built with the immunoSEQ multiplex PCR assay. All of the isolated RNA was reverse transcribed with the High Capacity cDNA Reverse Transcription Kit, so expressed TCRB transcripts were sequenced. Here the immuneACCESS table is served through TCRdb, limited to in-frame sequences with V and J called. Missing clones are a known gap in these copies; in checked studies unresolved V genes cover under half, and the rest lacks a known reason. For this sample the table gives hundreds of thousands of clones, of which 11% to 15% were detected only once. The ten biggest clones cover about 6.6% of the sample. What was sequenced was central memory CD4+ T cells from blood. The receptors stem from a man aged 25 to 45 in good health.

This clone was seen only a few times. This specimen includes other DNA sequences encoding the same CDR3. The chain combines TRBV9 with TRBJ2-3, with D unresolved. CDR3 length: 12 residues. Per germline, CDR1 SGDLS and CDR2 YYNGEE. V lost 0 bases to trimming and J lost 5 bases, with 4 bases between them. CDR3 sequence: CASSVGGDTQYF. The CDR3 nucleotides read TGTGCCAGCAGCGTAGGGGGAGATACGCAGTATTTT.

Only a few counts were recorded for this clone. The V call is TRBV7-2, the J call TRBJ2-3; 7 bases match TRBD1. Germline values: CDR1 SGHTA, CDR2 FQGNSA. The CDR3 consists of 16 residues. The V gene end was trimmed by 1 base and the J gene end by 5 bases; junction bases not matched to a gene: 9. This chain's CDR3 is CASSLGPTGAQDTQYF. Here the CDR3 DNA reads TGTGCCAGCAGCTTAGGGCCTACAGGGGCCCAAGATACGCAGTATTTT.

V and J are TRBV28 and TRBJ2-3; 11 nucleotides agree with TRBD2. CDR1 is MDHEN and CDR2 is SYDVKM in the germline V gene. This CDR3 has 17 residues. J gave up 1 base and V 2 bases, and 5 bases lay outside the gene matches. CDR3 region: CASSLTSGSGGTDTQYF. DNA for the CDR3: TGTGCCAGCAGTTTAACTAGCGGGAGTGGTGGCACAGATACGCAGTATTTT.

This clone was observed a few times. This chain links TRBV11-2 with TRBJ2-5; D gene unclear. Looked up from germline, CDR1 is SGHAT and CDR2 is FQNNGV. V lost 5 bases and J 4 bases, leaving 8 bases between the germline ends. The length of the CDR3 is 12 residues. Written as DNA, the CDR3 is TGTGCCAGCAGCCAGACAACAGAGACCCAGTACTTC. As protein: CASSQTTETQYF.

This clone has just a few counts. The V and J genes are TRBV12-5 and TRBJ2-5, with D perhaps being TRBD1 or TRBD2 (5 bases each). From germline, CDR1 is LGHNT and CDR2 FRNRAP. CDR3 length equals 15 residues. V was shortened by 4 bases and J by 0 bases, with 12 bases between the two germline ends. CDR3 sequence: CASGSLAGYQETQYF. CDR3 nucleotides: TGTGCTAGTGGTTCCCTAGCAGGGTACCAAGAGACCCAGTACTTC. Using reference TRBV12-5 and TRBJ2-5 for the parts outside the CDR3, the full variable domain is DARVTQTPRHKVTEMGQEVTMRCQPILGHNTVFWYRQTMMQGLELLAYFRNRAPLDDSGMPKDRFSAEMPDATLATLKIQPSEPRDSAVYFCASGSLAGYQETQYFGPGTRLLVL.

The chain is built from TRBV6-5 and TRBJ2-5; no definite D call. The germline V and J ends were trimmed by 4 bases and 2 bases, with 11 bases remaining between them. The CDR3 is 14 residues long. Germline V lookup: CDR1 MNHEY, CDR2 SVGAGI. CDR3 nucleotides: TGTGCCAGCAGTTTCCGTGCCTTACAAGAGACCCAGTACTTC. Amino acids: CASSFRALQETQYF.

To note about this clone: The same CDR3 also results from other DNA sequences found in this sample. This sequence joins TRBV4-3 and TRBJ2-3; 12 nucleotides align to TRBD2. CDR1 LGHNA and CDR2 YSLEER come from the germline V gene. Trimming took 1 base from V and 3 from J; bases not matched to a gene: 2. This CDR3 has 16 residues. The CDR3 coding sequence is TGCGCCAGCAGCCAAGTCACTAGCGGGAGGACAGATACGCAGTATTTT. This sequence encodes CASSQVTSGRTDTQYF.

This clone came up a few times. V and J are TRBV11-2 and TRBJ2-1, with 8 bases identical to TRBD1. This CDR3 contains 16 residues. The V and J ends lost 7 bases and 3 bases, in that order; junction bases with no gene match: 11. CDR1 is SGHAT, CDR2 FQNNGV, per germline. CDR3 loop: CASTGPPDRVYNEQFF. The CDR3 nucleotides are TGTGCCAGCACGGGGCCGCCGGACAGGGTCTACAATGAGCAGTTCTTC.

This clone was seen more than once but under ten times. The chain links TRBV2 to TRBJ1-1; the D is unclear. CDR1 and CDR2 (germline): SNHLY, FYNNEI. CDR3 length equals 13 residues. V was pared by 8 bases and J by 1 base, with 11 bases between. CDR3 DNA: TGTGCCAGCGATAGGGAACGGAACACTGAAGCTTTCTTT. Translating it yields CASDRERNTEAFF.

The chain recombines TRBV10-3 with TRBJ2-5; D call uncertain. The V end lost 2 bases, the J end lost 6 bases, and 10 bases lay between the germline ends. Germline V gene data show CDR1 as ENHRY and CDR2 as SYGVKD. The CDR3 length is 13 residues. CDR3 coding DNA: TGTGCCATCAGTGAGGCGGCTCACCAGACCCAGTACTTC. Protein product: CAISEAAHQTQYF.

The chain links TRBV5-1 to TRBJ1-2, with 7 positions matching TRBD1. V gave up 4 bases and J gave up 4 bases; unmatched junction bases: 7. Germline CDR1 is SGHRS and CDR2 is YFSETQ. The CDR3 runs 14 residues. The CDR3 DNA sequence: TGCGCCAGCAGCGCTGGGACAGAGACCTATGGCTACACCTTC. It specifies CASSAGTETYGYTF.

A few counts support this clone. J is TRBJ2-7 and V is TRBV6-1, with 7 bases fitting TRBD1. After removal of 5 bases from V and 6 bases from J, the junction contained 7 bases not matched to a gene. Looked up from germline, CDR1 is MNHNS and CDR2 is SASEGT. The CDR3 runs to 13 residues. CDR3 nucleotide sequence: TGTGCCAGCAGTAAAGACAGGGTGGGCGAGCAGTACGTC. It translates to CASSKDRVGEQYV.

CDR3 sequence: CASTLGTSGSYNEQFF. Written as DNA, the CDR3 is TGTGCCAGCACCCTAGGGACTAGCGGGTCCTACAATGAGCAGTTCTTC. This chain uses TRBV9 with TRBJ2-1; the match to TRBD2 covers 12 bases. The CDR3 consists of 16 residues. V lost 6 bases, J lost 1 base, and 5 bases stayed unmatched. The germline gives CDR1 SGDLS, CDR2 YYNGEE. The full variable domain, rest sourced from reference TRBV9 and TRBJ2-1, is DSGVTQTPKHLITATGQRVTLRCSPRSGDLSVYWYQQSLDQGLQFLIQYYNGEERAKGNILERFSAQQFPDLHSELNLSSLELGDSALYFCASTLGTSGSYNEQFFGPGTRLTVL.

The V and J genes are TRBV5-6 and TRBJ2-5; perhaps D is TRBD1 or TRBD2 (6 bases each). Looked up from germline, CDR1 is SGHDT and CDR2 is YYEEEE. The CDR3 has 15 residues. Trimming cost V 2 bases and J 4 bases, with 15 bases left between them. The DNA of the CDR3 is TGTGCCAGCAGCTTTCCACGGGGGCCCTTAGAGACCCAGTACTTC. Amino acids: CASSFPRGPLETQYF.

V is TRBV6-1 and J is TRBJ2-6, with a weak D call TRBD1 (6 bases). Germline CDR1 reads MNHNS; CDR2 reads SASEGT. The V gene lost 2 bases and the J gene lost 3 bases, with 11 bases spanning the gap. There are 16 residues in the CDR3. CDR3 residues: CASSEMGARGANVLTF. For the CDR3, the DNA is TGTGCCAGCAGTGAAATGGGGGCGCGTGGGGCCAACGTCCTGACTTTC.

The chain has TRBV19 and TRBJ2-1; TRBD1 might be the D (5 bases). Germline CDR1 reads LNHDA; CDR2 reads SQIVND (reference sequence). Trimming removed 4 bases at V and 4 bases at J, with 17 bases between. The CDR3 contains 16 residues. CDR3 nucleotides: TGTGCCAGTAGTAACCCGACAGACAGCGCTTACAATGAGCAGTTCTTC. Its translation is CASSNPTDSAYNEQFF.

This chain links TRBV5-6 with TRBJ1-2; no clear D. CDR1 and CDR2 from the germline V gene are SGHDT and YYEEEE. Trimming removed 0 bases at V and 4 bases at J, with 4 bases between. The CDR3 consists of 12 residues. Here the CDR3 DNA reads TGTGCCAGCAGCTTGGCCGCCTATGGCTACACCTTC. Amino acids: CASSLAAYGYTF.

This rearrangement joins TRBV9 to TRBJ2-5; 8 positions match TRBD2. V lost 4 bases and J lost 3; bases outside the gene matches: 5. Germline V gene lookup returns CDR1 SGDLS and CDR2 YYNGEE. The CDR3 has 14 amino acids. The CDR3 spells CASSKTGREETQYF. The CDR3 DNA is TGTGCCAGCAGCAAAACCGGGAGGGAAGAGACCCAGTACTTC.

The rearrangement links TRBV5-4 to TRBJ2-5, with 8 nucleotides matching TRBD1. Gene TRBJ2-7 matches the end of the DNA better, so the J call may be wrong. Germline lookup yields CDR1 SGHNT and CDR2 YYREEE (reference sequence). This CDR3 comprises 15 residues. CDR3 amino acids: CASSPGGQGAYEQYF. The CDR3 DNA follows: TGTGCCAGCAGCCCCGGTGGACAGGGAGCCTACGAGCAGTACTTC.

V usage is TRBV5-6 and J usage is TRBJ1-2; D unresolved. The V end was cut by 0 bases, the J end by 7 bases, with 19 bases between. CDR3 size: 16 residues. Germline loops: CDR1 SGHDT, CDR2 YYEEEE. CDR3 DNA sequence: TGTGCCAGCAGCTTGGCCAAGGCAGACACCTTCTCTGGCTACACCTTC. Translation gives CASSLAKADTFSGYTF.

This clone was picked up a small number of times. The V and J genes are TRBV6-4 and TRBJ1-1; no definite D call. The V end was cut by 4 bases, the J end by 2 bases, with 11 bases between. The CDR3 consists of 14 residues. Germline V gene sequence: CDR1 MRHNA, CDR2 SNTAGT. In DNA form, the CDR3 reads TGTGCCAGCAGTGTGAGTCCAGGTAACACTGAAGCTTTCTTT. The encoded protein is CASSVSPGNTEAFF.

The chain combines TRBV7-2 with TRBJ2-6; D is perhaps TRBD1 (7 bases). The germline V gene encodes CDR1 SGHTA and CDR2 FQGNSA. The CDR3 is made up of 18 amino acids. V shed 6 bases and J shed 1 base, with 19 bases lying between them. The CDR3 nucleotides read TGTGCCAGCAGTCTCTGGGCAGGGGGGATATCTGGGGCCAACGTCCTGACTTTC. It is translated as CASSLWAGGISGANVLTF.

The chain joins TRBV4-1 to TRBJ2-1; a weak D match, TRBD2 (6 bases). The ends were cut back, 0 bases at V and 9 bases at J, with 9 bases in the middle. The germline V gene has CDR1 MGHRA and CDR2 YSYEKL. The CDR3 contains 13 residues. The CDR3 DNA reads TGCGCCAGCAGCCAAGAGGGACTTCTTGAGCAGTTCTTC. This codes for CASSQEGLLEQFF.

The chain joins TRBV5-1 to TRBJ1-1, with 7 bases matching TRBD1. J gave up 6 bases and V 4 bases, and 18 bases lay outside the gene matches. The germline V gene encodes CDR1 SGHRS and CDR2 YFSETQ. This CDR3 is 17 amino acids long. The CDR3 here is CASSLLEDRAVRAEAFF. In nucleotides, the CDR3 is TGCGCCAGCAGCCTTCTGGAAGACAGGGCCGTGAGAGCTGAAGCTTTCTTT.

The chain recombines TRBV11-2 with TRBJ1-1; D not certain. Germline V gene sequence: CDR1 SGHAT, CDR2 FQNNGV. V shed 1 base and J shed 8 bases, with 20 bases lying between them. This CDR3 is built from 16 residues. DNA of the CDR3: TGTGCCAGCAGCTTAGGGCGGTCTAGTCTAAGATCCGAAGCTTTCTTT. Translated: CASSLGRSSLRSEAFF.

This clone was counted ten times or more. The chain is built from TRBV9 and TRBJ2-3; 8 bases agree with TRBD2. Germline CDR1 reads SGDLS; CDR2 reads YYNGEE. Trimming at V came to 3 bases and at J to 3 bases, leaving 6 bases not matched to a gene. This CDR3 spans 15 amino acids. The chain's CDR3 is CASSEAGLGTDTQYF. As DNA, the CDR3 is TGTGCCAGCAGCGAGGCGGGACTAGGGACAGATACGCAGTATTTT. The whole variable domain, remainder taken from reference TRBV9 and TRBJ2-3, is DSGVTQTPKHLITATGQRVTLRCSPRSGDLSVYWYQQSLDQGLQFLIQYYNGEERAKGNILERFSAQQFPDLHSELNLSSLELGDSALYFCASSEAGLGTDTQYFGPGTRLTVL.

This clone was recorded a few times. This rearrangement joins TRBV7-2 to TRBJ2-2; D might be TRBD1 (6 bases). Between the trimmed V and J ends, which lost 10 bases and 6 bases, there was a span of 18 bases. The germline gives CDR1 SGHTA, CDR2 FQGNSA. There are 14 residues in the CDR3. The CDR3 spells CAIKDRSRAGELFF. The CDR3 bases are TGTGCCATCAAAGACAGGTCTCGTGCCGGGGAGCTGTTTTTT.

J is TRBJ2-7 and V is TRBV6-1; TRBD2 matches at 16 bases. The V gene end was trimmed by 5 bases and the J gene end by 4 bases; junction bases not matched to a gene: 2. Germline loops: CDR1 MNHNS, CDR2 SASEGT. The CDR3 totals 15 residues. The CDR3 is CASSLGLAGGYEQYV. The CDR3 nucleotides read TGTGCCAGCAGTTTGGGACTAGCGGGAGGGTACGAGCAGTACGTC.

There are a few counts of this clone. This chain connects TRBV4-2 to TRBJ2-1; possible D gene TRBD1, 5 bases. The germline V gene encodes CDR1 LGHNA and CDR2 YNFKEQ. Trimming took 6 bases from V and 7 from J, leaving 19 bases between them. The CDR3 consists of 15 residues. The CDR3, as DNA: TGTGCCAGCAGATCCAGGGTAATAGGATCGAATGAGCAGTTCTTC. Residues: CASRSRVIGSNEQFF.

There are a few counts of this clone. The chain combines TRBV18 with TRBJ1-1, with unresolved D. The CDR3 is 11 amino acids. CDR1 is KGHSH, CDR2 LQKENI, per germline. The V end was cut by 5 bases, the J end by 7 bases, with 8 bases between. The CDR3: CASSVRGEAFF. The CDR3 DNA reads TGTGCCAGCTCAGTCCGGGGTGAAGCTTTCTTT. The full variable domain, its missing parts supplied by reference TRBV18 and TRBJ1-1, is NAGVMQNPRHLVRRRGQEARLRCSPMKGHSHVYWYRQLPEEGLKFMVYLQKENIIDESGMPKERFSAEFPKEGPSILRIQQVVRGDSAAYFCASSVRGEAFFGQGTRLTVV.

This clone was seen a few times. The chain combines TRBV6-1 with TRBJ1-1, with unresolved D. V shed 0 bases and J shed 8 bases, with 4 bases lying between them. The CDR3 spans 11 residues. Germline values: CDR1 MNHNS, CDR2 SASEGT. CDR3 nucleotide sequence: TGTGCCAGCAGTGAAGCCAGGGAAGCTTTCTTT. This sequence encodes CASSEAREAFF.

J is TRBJ2-5 and V is TRBV10-2; weak D call: TRBD1 (6 bases). Germline CDR1 reads WSHSY; CDR2 reads SAAADI. There are 14 residues in the CDR3. The ends were cut back, 4 bases at V and 3 bases at J, with 12 bases in the middle. The CDR3 DNA follows: TGCGCCAGCAGTGTTTCGCAGGGGAAAGAGACCCAGTACTTC. Its protein product is CASSVSQGKETQYF.